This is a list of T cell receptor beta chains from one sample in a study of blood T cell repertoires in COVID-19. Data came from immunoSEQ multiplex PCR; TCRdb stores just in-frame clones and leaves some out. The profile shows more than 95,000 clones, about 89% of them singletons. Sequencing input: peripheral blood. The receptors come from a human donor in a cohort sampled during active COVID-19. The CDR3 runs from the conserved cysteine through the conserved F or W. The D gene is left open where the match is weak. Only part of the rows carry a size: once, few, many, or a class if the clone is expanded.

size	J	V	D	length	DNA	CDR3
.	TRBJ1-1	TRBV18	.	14	TGTGCCAGCTCACCTTGGCAGGAGAACACTGAAGCTTTCTTT	CASSPWQENTEAFF
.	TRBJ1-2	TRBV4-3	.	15	TGCGCCAGCAGCCAAGAACTCACACTTCAGGAAGACTACACCTTC	CASSQELTLQEDYTF
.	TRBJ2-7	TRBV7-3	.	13	TGTGCCAGCAGCCCCGACAGCTCCTACGAGCAGTACTTC	CASSPDSSYEQYF
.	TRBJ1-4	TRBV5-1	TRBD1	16	TGCGCCAGCAGCGGGAAAGGGACAGGGACGGGTGAAAAACTGTTTTTT	CASSGKGTGTGEKLFF
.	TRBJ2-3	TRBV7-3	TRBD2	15	TGTGCCAGCAGCATAGCGGGAGCGGACTCAGATACGCAGTATTTT	CASSIAGADSDTQYF
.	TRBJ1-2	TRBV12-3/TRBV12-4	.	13	TGTGCCAGCAGTTTAGGCGGCAGCTATGGCTACACCTTC	CASSLGGSYGYTF
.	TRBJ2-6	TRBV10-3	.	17	TGTGCCATCAGTGGGGTGGAGGGGTACTCTGGGGCCAACGTCCTGACTTTC	CAISGVEGYSGANVLTF
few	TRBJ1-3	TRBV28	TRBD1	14	TGTGCCAGCAGTCAACAGGGGGCGGGAAACACCATATATTTT	CASSQQGAGNTIYF
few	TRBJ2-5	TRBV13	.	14	TGTGCCAGCAGCTTACGGGGGAACCAAGAGACCCAGTACTTC	CASSLRGNQETQYF
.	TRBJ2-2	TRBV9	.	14	TGTGCCAGCAGCGTAGGTTCCACAACCGGGGAGCTGTTTTTT	CASSVGSTTGELFF
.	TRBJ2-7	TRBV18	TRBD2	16	TGTGCCAGCTCACCATTAAGGCGGGGGTTCGGGTACGAGCAGTACTTC	CASSPLRRGFGYEQYF
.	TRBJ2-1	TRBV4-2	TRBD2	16	TGTGCCAGCAGCCAAGGGTCTAGCGGGGGGAGGGATGAGCAGTTCTTC	CASSQGSSGGRDEQFF
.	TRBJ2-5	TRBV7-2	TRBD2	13	TGTGCCAGCAGCTTTACGGGGGGGGAGACCCAGTACTTC	CASSFTGGETQYF
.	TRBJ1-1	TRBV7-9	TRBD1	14	TGTGCCAGCAGCGACAGGGGGGGAAACACTGAAGCTTTCTTT	CASSDRGGNTEAFF
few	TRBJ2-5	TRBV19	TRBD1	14	TGTGCCAGTAGTATCGGGCAGGGGGCTGAGACCCAGTACTTC	CASSIGQGAETQYF
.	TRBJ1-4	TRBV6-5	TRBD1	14	TGTGCCAGCAGCGACAGGGGTTTAAATGAAAAACTGTTTTTT	CASSDRGLNEKLFF
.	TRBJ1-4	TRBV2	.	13	TGTGCCAGCAGACAGGCAACTAATGAAAAACTGTTTTTT	CASRQATNEKLFF
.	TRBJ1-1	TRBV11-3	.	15	TGTGCCAGCAGCTTAGGGGGACTTGCGGGGGATGAAGCTTTCTTT	CASSLGGLAGDEAFF
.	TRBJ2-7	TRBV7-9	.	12	TGTGCCAGCAGCTGGGTCGGGGACGAGCAGTACTTC	CASSWVGDEQYF
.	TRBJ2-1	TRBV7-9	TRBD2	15	TGTGCCAGCAGCTTAGTTCGAGCGGGAGATTACGAGCAGTTCTTC	CASSLVRAGDYEQFF
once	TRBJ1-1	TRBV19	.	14	TGTGCCAGTAGTATCACCCAGGGTGGGGTTCGGGCTTTCTTT	CASSITQGGVRAFF
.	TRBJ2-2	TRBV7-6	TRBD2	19	TGTGCCAGCAGCCCTAGCCTACTAGCGGGAACCCGGGTGACCGGGGAGCTGTTTTTT	CASSPSLLAGTRVTGELFF
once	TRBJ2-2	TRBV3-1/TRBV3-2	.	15	TGTGCCAGCAGCGACCACGCCAGGGACACCGGGGAGCTGTTTTTT	CASSDHARDTGELFF
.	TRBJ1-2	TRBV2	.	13	TGTGCCAGCATGTTGAGCCCTAACTATGGCTACACCTTC	CASMLSPNYGYTF
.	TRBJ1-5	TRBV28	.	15	TGTGCCAGCTGTGGGCAGGTCTATAGCAATCAGCCCCAGCATTTT	CASCGQVYSNQPQHF
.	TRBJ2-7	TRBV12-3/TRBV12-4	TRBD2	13	TGTGCCAGCAGTCGCGGGGGAACCTACGAGCAGTACTTC	CASSRGGTYEQYF
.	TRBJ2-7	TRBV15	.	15	TGTGCCACCAGCAGAGATCGTTCGGTCAACTACGAGCAGTACTTC	CATSRDRSVNYEQYF
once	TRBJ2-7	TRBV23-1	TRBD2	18	TGCGCCAGCAGTCAATGGGCTTTAAGAACTAGCGGATCCTACGAGCAGTACTTC	CASSQWALRTSGSYEQYF
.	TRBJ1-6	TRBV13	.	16	TGTGCCAGCAGCTTACGGGTGCGCTCCTATAATTCACCCCTCCACTTT	CASSLRVRSYNSPLHF
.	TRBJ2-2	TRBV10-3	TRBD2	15	TGTGCCATCAGCAGACTAGCGGGAGACACCGGGGAGCTGTTTTTT	CAISRLAGDTGELFF
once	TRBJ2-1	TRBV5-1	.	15	TGCGCCAGCAGCCCCACGGCGCGGATTAGCAATGAGCAGTTCTTC	CASSPTARISNEQFF
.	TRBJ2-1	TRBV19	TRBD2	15	TGTGCCAGTAGTATACGGCGGGAGCTCGTCAATGAGCAGTTCTTC	CASSIRRELVNEQFF
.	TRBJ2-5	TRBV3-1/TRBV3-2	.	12	TGTGCCAGCAGCCAGAGTCCGGAGACCCAGTACTTC	CASSQSPETQYF
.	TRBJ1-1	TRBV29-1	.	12	TGCAGCGTTGTGACAGGCGCCTTTGAAGCTTTCTTT	CSVVTGAFEAFF
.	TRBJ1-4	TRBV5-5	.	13	TGTGCCAGCAGCCCCCTAGCTAATGAAAAACTGTTTTTT	CASSPLANEKLFF
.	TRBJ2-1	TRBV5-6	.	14	TGTGCCAGCAGCTTGGTCAGCTCCTACAATGAGCAGTTCTTC	CASSLVSSYNEQFF
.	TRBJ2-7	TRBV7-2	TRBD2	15	TGTGCCAGCAGCTTAGTGGGCCTAGCGGGCCATGAGCAGTACTTC	CASSLVGLAGHEQYF
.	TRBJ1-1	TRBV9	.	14	TGTGCCAGCAGCGTCGACAGAGTGAACACTGAAGCTTTCTTT	CASSVDRVNTEAFF
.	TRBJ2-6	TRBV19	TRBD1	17	TGTGCCAGTAGTTTTACAGGGGTAGCCTCTGGGGCCAACGTCCTGACTTTC	CASSFTGVASGANVLTF
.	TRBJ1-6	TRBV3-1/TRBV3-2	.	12	TGTGCCAGCAGCACATACCCATCACCCCTCCACTTT	CASSTYPSPLHF
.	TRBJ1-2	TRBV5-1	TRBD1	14	TGCGCCAGCAGCTCGGACAGGGCCGGGGATGGCTACACCTTC	CASSSDRAGDGYTF
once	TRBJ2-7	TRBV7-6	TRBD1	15	TGTGCCAGCAGCTTAGGACAGGGTCTCGACTACGAGCAGTACTTC	CASSLGQGLDYEQYF
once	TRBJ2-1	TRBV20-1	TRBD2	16	TGCAGTGCTAGTCAGCCTAGCGGGAGACTCTACAATGAGCAGTTCTTC	CSASQPSGRLYNEQFF
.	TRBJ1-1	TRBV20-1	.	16	TGCAGTGCTAGTCGGGGTTGGGGGGAAATGAACACTGAAGCTTTCTTT	CSASRGWGEMNTEAFF
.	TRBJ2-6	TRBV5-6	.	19	TGTGCCAGCAGCTTGGCCTTGGGCCGAAGTCACTCTGGGGCCAACGTCCTGACTTTC	CASSLALGRSHSGANVLTF
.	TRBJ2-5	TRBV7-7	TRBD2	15	TGTGCCAGCAGCCCCGTCCCGGGAGGTTCGGAGACCCAGTACTTC	CASSPVPGGSETQYF
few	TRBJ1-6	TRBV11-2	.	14	TGTGCCAGCAGTTTGGAGTTTCGCAATTCACCCCTCCACTTT	CASSLEFRNSPLHF
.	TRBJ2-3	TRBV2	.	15	TGTGCCAGCAGTTCGCTGGTGGGGGGGGCGTCGCCGCAGTATTTT	CASSSLVGGASPQYF
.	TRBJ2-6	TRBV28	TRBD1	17	TGTGCCAGCAGTCCGGGACAGACCTACTCTGGGGCCAACGTCCTGACTTTC	CASSPGQTYSGANVLTF
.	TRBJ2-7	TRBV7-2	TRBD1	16	TGTGCCAGCAGCAAAACCGGGACAGAAACGTCCTACGAGCAGTACTTC	CASSKTGTETSYEQYF
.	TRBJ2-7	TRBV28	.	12	TGTGCCAGCAGTCCCGTCCCCTTAGAGCAGTACTTC	CASSPVPLEQYF
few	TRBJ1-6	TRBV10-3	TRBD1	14	TGTGCCATCAGGGGGGACAGCTCTAATTCACCCCTCCACTTT	CAIRGDSSNSPLHF
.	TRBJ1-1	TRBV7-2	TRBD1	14	TGTGCCAGCAGCTCCGGGACAGCGAACACTGAAGCTTTCTTT	CASSSGTANTEAFF
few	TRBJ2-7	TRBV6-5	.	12	TGTGCCAGCAGTATGGCTTTGTACGAGCAGTACTTC	CASSMALYEQYF
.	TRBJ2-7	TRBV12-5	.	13	TGTGCTAGTGGTTTAGGACAGCCCTACGAGCAGTACTTC	CASGLGQPYEQYF
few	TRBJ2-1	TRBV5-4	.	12	TGTGCCAGCAGCTTGTCGGGTAATGAGCAGTTCTTC	CASSLSGNEQFF